This T cell receptor (beta chain) was observed in a study of sequential checkpoint blockade in melanoma. Study-wide context: Patients were randomized 1:1 to nivolumab-then-ipilimumab or ipilimumab-then-nivolumab first-line.

Some clones are missing from TCRdb's copy, which holds only in-frame ones; the method was immunoSEQ multiplex PCR. The table has about 25,000 clones, about three quarters seen once. Treatment here: randomized to nivolumab then ipilimumab (arm A) or the reverse (arm B). No patient had prior DNA-damaging chemotherapy. Germline V gene data show CDR1 as SGHVS and CDR2 as FQNEAQ. The V gene end was trimmed by 5 bases and the J gene end by 5 bases; junction bases not matched to a gene: 11. The CDR3 has 15 amino acids. This TCR derives from a human donor with melanoma. Sequencing was performed on CD8+ T cells sorted from blood (inferred from file names), taken from a patient given nivolumab and ipilimumab in sequence. The chain uses TRBV7-8 and TRBJ2-5, with 7 bases fitting TRBD1. This CDR3 is CASSPPVDRVETQYF. The CDR3 DNA reads TGTGCCAGCAGCCCCCCCGTTGACAGGGTTGAGACCCAGTACTTC. Using reference TRBV7-8 and TRBJ2-5 for the parts outside the CDR3, the full variable domain is GAGVSQSPRYKVAKRGQDVALRCDPISGHVSLFWYQQALGQGPEFLTYFQNEAQLDKSGLPSDRFFAERPEGSVSTLKIQRTQQEDSAVYLCASSPPVDRVETQYFGPGTRLLVL.